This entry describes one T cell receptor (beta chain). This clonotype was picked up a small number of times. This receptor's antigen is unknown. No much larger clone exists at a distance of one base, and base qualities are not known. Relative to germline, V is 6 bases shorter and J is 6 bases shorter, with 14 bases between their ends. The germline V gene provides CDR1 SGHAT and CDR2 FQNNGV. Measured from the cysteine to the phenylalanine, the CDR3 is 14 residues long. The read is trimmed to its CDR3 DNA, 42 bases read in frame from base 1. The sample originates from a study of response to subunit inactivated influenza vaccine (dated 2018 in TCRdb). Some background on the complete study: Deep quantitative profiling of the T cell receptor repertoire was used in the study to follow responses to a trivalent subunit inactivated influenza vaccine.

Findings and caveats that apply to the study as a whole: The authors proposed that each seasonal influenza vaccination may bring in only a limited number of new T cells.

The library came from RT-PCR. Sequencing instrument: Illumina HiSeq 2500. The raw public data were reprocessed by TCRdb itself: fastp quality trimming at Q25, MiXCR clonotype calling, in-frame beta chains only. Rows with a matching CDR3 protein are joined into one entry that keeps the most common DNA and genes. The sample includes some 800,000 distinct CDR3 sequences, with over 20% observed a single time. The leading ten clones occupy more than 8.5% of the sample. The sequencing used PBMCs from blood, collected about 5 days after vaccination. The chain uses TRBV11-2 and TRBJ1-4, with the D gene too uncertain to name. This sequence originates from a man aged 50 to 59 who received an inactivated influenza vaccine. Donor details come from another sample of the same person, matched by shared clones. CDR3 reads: CASRRLLSYEKLFF. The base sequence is TGTGCCAGCAGGAGACTCTTGTCTTATGAAAAACTGTTTTTT.